Each of the 27 T cell receptor beta chains below was sequenced from the same sample in a study of CD8 T cells in Susac syndrome (dated by TCRdb to about 2019). Receptor amplification or capture employed the immunoSEQ multiplex PCR assay. RNA was extracted using the RNeasy kit, and about 0.5 to 1 ug of the RNA was reverse transcribed with random hexamers. TCRdb's own reprocessing of the public reads used fastp at Q25 and MiXCR and kept productive beta chains. CDR3 protein duplicates are merged, each entry listing the most common genes and DNA. This sample gives around 270,000 distinct CDR3 sequences in total; over 75% of them show up just once. Jointly, the top ten make up 0.18% of the sample. Sequencing was done on a sample of CD8+ T cells from PBMCs. The receptor set was obtained from a human donor with multiple sclerosis.

This chain's CDR3 is CASSLGLWAVEANVLTF. CDR3 in DNA: TGTGCCAGCAGCTTGGGGCTCTGGGCAGTGGAGGCCAACGTCCTGACTTTC. The V and J genes are TRBV5-6 and TRBJ2-6; D is uncertain. The ends were cut back, 0 bases at V and 6 bases at J, with 16 bases in the middle. Germline V CDR1 and CDR2: SGHDT, YYEEEE. The CDR3 is 17 residues long.

This chain connects TRBV27 to TRBJ1-2; D is unclear. This CDR3 comprises 14 residues. Germline lookup yields CDR1 MNHEY and CDR2 SMNVEV (reference sequence). Trimming pared 3 bases from V and 10 bases from J, leaving 18 bases between. The CDR3 protein is CASSFIGSLGVYTF. In DNA form, the CDR3 reads TGTGCCAGCAGTTTTATAGGGTCTCTTGGGGTCTACACCTTC.

The V gene is TRBV6-2 or TRBV6-3, the J gene TRBJ1-5, with a tentative D call TRBD1 (5 bases). CDR1 and CDR2 (germline): MNHEY, SVGEGT. This CDR3 contains 17 residues. The V and J ends lost 5 bases and 1 base respectively, with 18 bases between them. The CDR3 bases are TGTGCCAGCAGTAAGGGTGGAAGGGGATCGAGCAATCAGCCCCAGCATTTT. It yields the protein CASSKGGRGSSNQPQHF.

The CDR3 DNA reads TGTGCCAGCAGCCCGGGGGACAGGGAGCTGTTTTTT. It is translated as CASSPGDRELFF. The chain recombines TRBV7-6 with TRBJ2-2; tentatively, D is TRBD1 or TRBD2 (6 bases each). The CDR3 length is 12 residues. V lost 5 bases and J 9 bases, leaving 10 bases between the germline ends. Germline values: CDR1 SGHVS, CDR2 FNYEAQ.

The chain recombines TRBV4-1 with TRBJ1-1, with 7 bases identical to TRBD1. The length of the CDR3 is 15 residues. Germline-derived CDR1 and CDR2 are MGHRA and YSYEKL. V shed 3 bases and J 1 base; nucleotides not matched to a gene: 5. CDR3 coding DNA: TGCGCCAGCAGCCAGGAAGGGGGCGGGAACACTGAAGCTTTCTTT. This gives the protein CASSQEGGGNTEAFF.

The chain is built from TRBV7-2 and TRBJ2-3, with D hard to call. The CDR3 length is 13 residues. The germline CDR1 and CDR2 sequences are SGHTA and FQGNSA. V lost 4 bases and J lost 12, with 17 bases in between. CDR3 coding DNA: TGTGCCAGCAGCTCCGCCGCTTCCTCTGTACAGTATTTT. The encoded protein is CASSSAASSVQYF.

The chain couples TRBV15 to TRBJ1-2, with 10 bases lining up with TRBD1. CDR1 and CDR2 (germline): LNHNV, YYDKDF (reference sequence). V lost 5 bases, J lost 4 bases, and 22 bases stayed unmatched. The CDR3 runs 20 residues. This chain's CDR3 is CATSRAIGRDRGRVPYGYTF. DNA for the CDR3: TGTGCCACCAGCCGGGCCATTGGCCGGGACAGGGGACGAGTACCCTATGGCTACACCTTC. Complete variable domain (other parts from reference TRBV15 and TRBJ1-2): DAMVIQNPRYQVTQFGKPVTLSCSQTLNHNVMYWYQQKSSQAPKLLFHYYDKDFNNEADTPDNFQSRRPNTSFCFLDIRSPGLGDTAMYLCATSRAIGRDRGRVPYGYTFGSGTRLTVV.

This chain uses TRBV20-1 with TRBJ2-3, with a possible D match to TRBD1 (5 bases). V lost 3 bases and J lost 0, with 22 bases in between. The CDR3 runs to 18 residues. The germline CDR1 and CDR2 sequences are DFQATT and SNEGSKA (reference sequence). CDR3 in DNA: TGCAGTGCTAGTGGGGTAGGAGACAGAACTACTAGCACAGATACGCAGTATTTT. It codes for CSASGVGDRTTSTDTQYF.

The J gene is TRBJ2-6, the V gene TRBV29-1, with D uncertain. The CDR3 covers 13 residues. V gave up 4 bases and J gave up 0 bases, with 4 bases separating them. The germline CDR1 and CDR2 sequences are SQVTM and ANQGSEA. This CDR3 is CSVAYSGANVLTF. CDR3 coding DNA: TGCAGCGTTGCCTACTCTGGGGCCAACGTCCTGACTTTC.

The V and J genes are TRBV4-1 and TRBJ2-7, with TRBD1 as a possible D gene (6 bases). Germline V lookup: CDR1 MGHRA, CDR2 YSYEKL. The germline V and J ends were trimmed by 1 base and 2 bases, with 12 bases remaining between them. This CDR3 has 15 residues. CDR3 in amino acids: CASSQVPGQTYEQYF. The CDR3 DNA is TGCGCCAGCAGCCAAGTTCCCGGACAGACCTACGAGCAGTACTTC.

The chain carries TRBV27 and TRBJ1-5; 10 bases fit TRBD1. The V and J ends lost 0 bases and 5 bases, in that order; junction bases with no gene match: 13. The germline CDR1 and CDR2 sequences are MNHEY and SMNVEV (reference sequence). The CDR3 is 19 amino acids. The CDR3 here is CASSLSGQGFNFRDQPQHF. Here the CDR3 DNA reads TGTGCCAGCAGTTTATCGGGACAGGGGTTTAACTTCCGCGATCAGCCCCAGCATTTT.

This chain uses TRBV6-1 with TRBJ2-7; tentative D call: TRBD2 (6 bases). This CDR3 comprises 13 residues. The V gene lost 6 bases and the J gene lost 0 bases, with 9 bases spanning the gap. Germline CDR1 reads MNHNS; CDR2 reads SASEGT. The CDR3 coding sequence is TGTGCCAGCAGGGGGGGAACCTCCTACGAGCAGTACTTC. Translation gives CASRGGTSYEQYF.

The V gene is TRBV9, the J gene TRBJ1-5; possibly TRBD1 for D (6 bases). This CDR3 is 21 amino acids long. The V gene's germline CDR1 is SGDLS and CDR2 YYNGEE. Between the trimmed V and J ends, which lost 4 bases and 0 bases, there was a span of 29 bases. In DNA form, the CDR3 reads TGTGCCAGCAGCTACGACAGGCGCCCGTACGGACCACTGTGTAGCAATCAGCCCCAGCATTTT. It codes for CASSYDRRPYGPLCSNQPQHF.

V usage is TRBV10-3 and J usage is TRBJ2-5; D is unresolved. The CDR3 has 11 amino acids. CDR1 and CDR2 (germline): ENHRY, SYGVKD. The ends were cut back, 8 bases at V and 0 bases at J, with 4 bases in the middle. The CDR3 loop is CAILNQETQYF. The CDR3 nucleotides are TGTGCCATCCTAAACCAAGAGACCCAGTACTTC.

The J gene is TRBJ1-5, the V gene TRBV28, with D tentatively TRBD1 (5 bases). Germline lookup yields CDR1 MDHEN and CDR2 SYDVKM. V was clipped by 5 bases and J by 7 bases, with 18 bases between them. The CDR3 runs to 15 residues. The CDR3 sequence is CASSTQQVLGQPQHF. The CDR3 nucleotides read TGTGCCAGCAGTACCCAACAGGTTTTGGGGCAGCCCCAGCATTTT.

The chain uses TRBV7-9 and TRBJ2-7; D is unresolved. CDR3 length: 15 amino acids. The germline gives CDR1 SEHNR, CDR2 FQNEAQ (reference sequence). V lost 5 bases, J lost 7 bases, and 21 bases lay in between. The CDR3 nucleotides read TGTGCCAGCAGCCCCTCTGACCGTATACTGGGGGAGCAGTACTTC. Translating it yields CASSPSDRILGEQYF.

The CDR3 DNA reads TGTGCCAGCAGTTTATCGGGACAGCATTTATCCTACGAGCAGTACTTC. This gives the protein CASSLSGQHLSYEQYF. This rearrangement joins TRBV27 to TRBJ2-7; TRBD1 agrees at 7 bases. The J segment lost 1 base and the V segment lost 0 bases, leaving 6 bases of the junction unmatched. The germline CDR1 and CDR2 sequences are MNHEY and SMNVEV (reference sequence). This CDR3 contains 16 residues.

This chain uses TRBV7-9 with TRBJ2-1; D uncertain. Trimming left V 5 bases short and J 8 bases short, with 16 bases between. Germline lookup yields CDR1 SEHNR and CDR2 FQNEAQ (reference sequence). CDR3 length: 14 residues. The CDR3 region has the DNA TGTGCCAGCAGCCCTCAAGAGTTGGTCTATGAGCAGTTCTTC. Protein: CASSPQELVYEQFF.

This clonotype was detected only once. This chain uses TRBV5-1 with TRBJ2-5; 8 nucleotides line up with TRBD2. The germline V gene has CDR1 SGHRS and CDR2 YFSETQ. The CDR3 runs 15 residues. Losses at the gene ends were 2 bases for V and 4 bases for J; bases not matched to a gene: 7. CDR3 sequence reads: CASSFQRERLETQYF. DNA of the CDR3: TGCGCCAGCAGCTTCCAGCGGGAGAGGTTAGAGACCCAGTACTTC.

This clonotype was seen only once. V and J are TRBV19 and TRBJ2-3; TRBD2 aligns across 13 bases. The CDR3 length is 15 residues. Germline loops: CDR1 LNHDA, CDR2 SQIVND (reference sequence). Trimming cost V 3 bases and J 4 bases; bases outside gene matches: 1. The CDR3 spells CASSMTSGRSDTQYF. The DNA for the CDR3 is TGTGCCAGTAGTATGACTAGCGGGAGGTCAGATACGCAGTATTTT.

This clonotype appeared a single time. V and J are TRBV12-3 or TRBV12-4 and TRBJ2-1; D tentatively reads TRBD1 or TRBD2 (5 bases each). Trimming took 10 bases from V and 10 from J, leaving 26 bases between them. The CDR3 spans 15 residues. The DNA of the CDR3 is TGTGCCACACGAGAGGGGTCCTGGTTGGGCCGGGAGCAGTTCTTC. Translation gives CATREGSWLGREQFF.

A single count supports this clonotype. V usage is TRBV30 and J usage is TRBJ1-1; the D gene is possibly TRBD1 (5 bases). This CDR3 spans 14 amino acids. Between the trimmed V and J ends, which lost 4 bases and 5 bases, there was a span of 17 bases. CDR1 is GTSNPN and CDR2 is SVGIG in the germline V gene (reference sequence). DNA of the CDR3: TGTGCCTGGATCAGGGTATTGGCCCTAACTGAAGCTTTCTTT. The encoded protein is CAWIRVLALTEAFF. The full variable domain, rest sourced from reference TRBV30 and TRBJ1-1, is SQTIHQWPATLVQPVGSPLSLECTVEGTSNPNLYWYRQAAGRGLQLLFYSVGIGQISSEVPQNLSASRPQDRQFILSSKKLLLSDSGFYLCAWIRVLALTEAFFGQGTRLTVV.

This chain uses TRBV5-1 with TRBJ1-1; no definite D call. The V gene's germline CDR1 is SGHRS and CDR2 YFSETQ. Trimming took 4 bases from V and 1 from J, leaving 11 bases between them. This CDR3 region has 14 residues. CDR3 loop: CASSPDLGNTEAFF. The DNA of the CDR3 is TGCGCCAGCAGCCCTGACCTAGGGAACACTGAAGCTTTCTTT.

CDR3 region: CASSSSWGSGGLDTQYF. CDR3 in DNA: TGTGCCAGCAGCTCATCCTGGGGTAGCGGAGGGTTAGATACGCAGTATTTT. This rearrangement joins TRBV7-9 to TRBJ2-3, with D perhaps matching TRBD2 (6 bases). The V end lost 4 bases, the J end lost 5 bases, and 22 bases lay between the germline ends. This CDR3 has 17 amino acids. Per germline, CDR1 SEHNR and CDR2 FQNEAQ (reference sequence). Full variable domain (rest looked up from reference TRBV7-9 and TRBJ2-3): DTGVSQNPRHKITKRGQNVTFRCDPISEHNRLYWYRQTLGQGPEFLTYFQNEAQLEKSRLLSDRFSAERPKGSFSTLEIQRTEQGDSAMYLCASSSSWGSGGLDTQYFGPGTRLTVL.

This clonotype was observed a handful of times. V is TRBV6-1 and J is TRBJ2-1, with 11 nucleotides matching TRBD1. V shed 7 bases, J shed 6 bases, and the junction held 2 bases outside the gene matches. Germline V lookup: CDR1 MNHNS, CDR2 SASEGT. The CDR3 loop spans 13 amino acids. Here the CDR3 DNA reads TGTGCCAGCATAGGACAGGGGGCCAATGAGCAGTTCTTC. As protein: CASIGQGANEQFF.

The chain is built from TRBV10-3 and TRBJ1-1; 9 bases are shared with TRBD1. The germline gives CDR1 ENHRY, CDR2 SYGVKD. J lost 5 bases, V lost 5 bases, and 9 bases had no gene match. The CDR3 runs to 15 residues. The CDR3 DNA reads as TGTGCCATCAGTCCTTCCCCGGGACAGGGAACTGAAGCTTTCTTT. Translating gives CAISPSPGQGTEAFF.

The J gene is TRBJ2-7, the V gene TRBV19; 10 bases are shared with TRBD1. J lost 6 bases, V lost 8 bases, and 7 bases had no gene match. This CDR3 comprises 13 residues. Germline V gene sequence: CDR1 LNHDA, CDR2 SQIVND (reference sequence). The CDR3 DNA follows: TGTGCCAGTTCCACCGGGACAGGGGCCGAGCAGTACTTC. Amino acids: CASSTGTGAEQYF.